This T cell receptor beta chain is drawn from a study of cytomegalovirus exposure and HLA in healthy donors. The PCR employed 60 Vbeta primers together with 13 Jbeta primers. Some clones are missing from TCRdb's copy, which holds only in-frame ones; the method was immunoSEQ multiplex PCR. The sample lists about 140,000 clones, around 80% seen once, with 1.2% to 1.5% in the top ten. This clone was seen once. All the people who gave samples were healthy bone marrow donors. V was trimmed by 1 base and J by 5 bases, leaving 2 bases between them. Germline CDR1 is MDHEN and CDR2 is SYDVKM. CDR3 length: 11 residues.

This clonotype originated in a man aged 25-45 years in good health and CMV-seropositive. The specimen sequenced was PBMCs. The chain is built from TRBV28 and TRBJ1-1; no firm D call. The DNA for the CDR3 is TGTGCCAGCAGTTTATCGACTGAAGCTTTCTTT. The encoded protein is CASSLSTEAFF.